This TCR beta chain was found in a study of CD8+CD57+ T cells in acquired aplastic anemia. This clonotype has only a few counts. A junction boundary mismatches the germline segment, possibly from a read error. It was genomic DNA that served as the template for profiling TCR beta VDJ and CDR3. TCRdb passed the reads through MiXCR, listing each CDR3 protein once. The repertoire holds 150,000 or so distinct CDR3 sequences, with approximately 51% as singletons. The V gene's germline CDR1 is SGHRS and CDR2 YFSETQ. CDR3 length equals 16 residues. All sequencing subjects had displayed CD8+CD57+ cell expansion on flow cytometry.

The TCR was taken from a human donor with aplastic anemia. Material: sorted CD4+, CD8+, or CD8+CD57+ T cells (not recorded which) from PBMCs. This rearrangement joins TRBV5-1 to TRBJ1-6; D is unresolved. The CDR3 spells CASNLAESSYNSLLHF. The CDR3 DNA is TGCGCCAGCAACTTGGCGGAAAGCTCCTATAATTCACTCCTCCACTTT.